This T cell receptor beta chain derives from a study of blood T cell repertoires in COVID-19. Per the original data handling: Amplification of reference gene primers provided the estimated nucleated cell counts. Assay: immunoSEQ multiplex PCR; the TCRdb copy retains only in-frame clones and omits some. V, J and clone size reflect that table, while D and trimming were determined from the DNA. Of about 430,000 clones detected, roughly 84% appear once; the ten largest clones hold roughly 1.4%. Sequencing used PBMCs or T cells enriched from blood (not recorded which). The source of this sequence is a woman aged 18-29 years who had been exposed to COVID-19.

DNA for the CDR3: TGTGCCAGCTCACCACCTTGGAATCTAGCGGGAGTCCCCCCGCTCTCTGGGGCCAACGTCCTGACTTTC. Encoded protein: CASSPPWNLAGVPPLSGANVLTF. This chain connects TRBV18 to TRBJ2-6; 10 nucleotides align to TRBD2. Trimming took 0 bases from V and 0 from J; bases not matched to a gene: 17. CDR3 size: 23 residues. Looked up from germline, CDR1 is KGHSH and CDR2 is LQKENI.